The sequence of this T cell receptor beta chain was determined in a study of shared clonotypes between healthy human individuals. This clone was picked up one time. Here immunoSEQ multiplex PCR was the method, and the copy in TCRdb shows in-frame clones only, minus some. The sample yields roughly 1,100,000 clones, under 80% seen once. The sample was memory CD4+ T cells sorted from blood. This sample's subset: CD45RA-negative fraction. The TCR comes from a man between 18 and 29 years old in good health.

CDR3 in amino acids: CASSLNRAQYF. Written as DNA, the CDR3 is TGTGCCAGCAGCCTCAACAGGGCCCAGTACTTC. J is TRBJ2-5 and V is TRBV11-1; D perhaps matches TRBD1 (6 bases). Germline assignment: CDR1 SGHAT and CDR2 FQDESV (reference sequence). The CDR3 has 11 amino acids. The germline V and J ends were trimmed by 5 bases and 9 bases, with 10 bases remaining between them. The variable domain in full, with the rest retrieved from reference TRBV11-1 and TRBJ2-5, is EAEVAQSPRYKITEKSQAVAFWCDPISGHATLYWYRQILGQGPELLVQFQDESVVDDSQLPKDRFSAERLKGVDSTLKIQPAELGDSAMYLCASSLNRAQYFGPGTRLLVL.